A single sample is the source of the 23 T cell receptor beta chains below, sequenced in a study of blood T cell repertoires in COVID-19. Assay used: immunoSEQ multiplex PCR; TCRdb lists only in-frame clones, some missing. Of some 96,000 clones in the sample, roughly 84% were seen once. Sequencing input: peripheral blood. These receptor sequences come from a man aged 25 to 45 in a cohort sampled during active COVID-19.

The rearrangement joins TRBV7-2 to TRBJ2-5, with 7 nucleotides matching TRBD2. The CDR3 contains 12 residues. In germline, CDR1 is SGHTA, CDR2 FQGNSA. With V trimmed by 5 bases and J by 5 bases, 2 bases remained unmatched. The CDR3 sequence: CASSREAETQYF. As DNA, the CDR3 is TGTGCCAGCAGCCGGGAGGCGGAGACCCAGTACTTC.

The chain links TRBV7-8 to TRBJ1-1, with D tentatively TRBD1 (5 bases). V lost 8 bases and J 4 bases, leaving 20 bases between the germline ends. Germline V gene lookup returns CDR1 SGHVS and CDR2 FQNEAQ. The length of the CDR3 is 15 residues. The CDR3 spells CASDLIVGGGTEAFF. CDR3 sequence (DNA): TGTGCCAGCGATCTCATCGTGGGGGGGGGCACTGAAGCTTTCTTT.

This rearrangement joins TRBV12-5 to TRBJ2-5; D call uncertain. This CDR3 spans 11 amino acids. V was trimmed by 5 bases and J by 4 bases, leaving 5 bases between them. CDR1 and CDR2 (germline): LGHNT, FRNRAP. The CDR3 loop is CASGQAETQYF. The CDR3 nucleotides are TGTGCTAGTGGTCAGGCAGAGACCCAGTACTTC.

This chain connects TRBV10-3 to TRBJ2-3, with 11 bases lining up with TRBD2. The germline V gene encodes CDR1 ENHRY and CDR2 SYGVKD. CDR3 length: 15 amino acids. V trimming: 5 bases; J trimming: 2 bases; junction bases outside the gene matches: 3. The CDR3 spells CAISKTSGVTDTQYF. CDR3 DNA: TGTGCCATCAGTAAGACTAGCGGGGTCACAGATACGCAGTATTTT.

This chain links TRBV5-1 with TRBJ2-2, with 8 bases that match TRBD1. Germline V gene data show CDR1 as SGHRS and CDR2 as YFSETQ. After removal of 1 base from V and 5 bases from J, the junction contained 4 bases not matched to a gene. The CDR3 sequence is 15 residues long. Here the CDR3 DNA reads TGCGCCAGCAGCTTGCGGGACAGGTTTACCGGGGAGCTGTTTTTT. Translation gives CASSLRDRFTGELFF.

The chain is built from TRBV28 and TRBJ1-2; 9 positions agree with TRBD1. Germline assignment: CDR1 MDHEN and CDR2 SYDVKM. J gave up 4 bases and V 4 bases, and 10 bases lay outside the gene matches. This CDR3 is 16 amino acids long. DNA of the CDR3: TGTGCCAGCAGTTCGGGACAGGGCCGAGGTGGCTATGGCTACACCTTC. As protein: CASSSGQGRGGYGYTF.

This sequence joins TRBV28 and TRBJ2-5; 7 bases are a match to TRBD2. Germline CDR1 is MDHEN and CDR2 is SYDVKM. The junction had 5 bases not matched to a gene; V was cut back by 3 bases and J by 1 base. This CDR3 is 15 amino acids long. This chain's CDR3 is CASSFGGGLQETQYF. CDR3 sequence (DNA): TGTGCCAGCAGTTTTGGCGGGGGACTCCAAGAGACCCAGTACTTC.

The CDR3 loop is CASSQGDRATYEQYF. CDR3 nucleotide sequence: TGTGCCAGCAGCCAAGGGGACAGGGCTACCTACGAGCAGTACTTC. The chain is built from TRBV3-1 (or the pseudogene TRBV3-2) and TRBJ2-7; TRBD1 aligns across 9 bases. V shed 1 base and J 2 bases; nucleotides not matched to a gene: 3. The CDR3 loop spans 15 amino acids. The V gene's germline CDR1 is LGHDT and CDR2 YNNKEL (reference sequence).

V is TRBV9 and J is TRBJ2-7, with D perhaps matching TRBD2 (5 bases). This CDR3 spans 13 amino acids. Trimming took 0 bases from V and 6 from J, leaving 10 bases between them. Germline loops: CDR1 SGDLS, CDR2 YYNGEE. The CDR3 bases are TGTGCCAGCAGCGTAGCTAACCGGGGCGAGCAGTACTTC. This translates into CASSVANRGEQYF.

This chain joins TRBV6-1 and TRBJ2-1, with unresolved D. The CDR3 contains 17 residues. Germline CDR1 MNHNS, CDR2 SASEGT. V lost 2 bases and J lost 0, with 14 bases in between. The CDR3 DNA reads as TGTGCCAGCAGTGAATACGGTGGCTCTAGCTCCTACAATGAGCAGTTCTTC. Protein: CASSEYGGSSSYNEQFF.

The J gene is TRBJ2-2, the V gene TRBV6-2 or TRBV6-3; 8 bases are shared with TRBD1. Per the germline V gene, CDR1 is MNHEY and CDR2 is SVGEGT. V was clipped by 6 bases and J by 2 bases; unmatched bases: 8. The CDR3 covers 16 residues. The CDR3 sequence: CASSHRTGSNTGELFF. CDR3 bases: TGTGCCAGCAGCCATCGGACAGGGAGTAACACCGGGGAGCTGTTTTTT.

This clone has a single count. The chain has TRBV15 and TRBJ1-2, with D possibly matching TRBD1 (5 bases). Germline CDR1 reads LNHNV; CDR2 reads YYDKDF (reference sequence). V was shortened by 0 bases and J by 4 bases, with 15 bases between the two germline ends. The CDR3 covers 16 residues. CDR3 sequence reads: CATSRDGTKPAYGYTF. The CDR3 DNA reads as TGTGCCACCAGCAGAGATGGGACTAAACCGGCCTATGGCTACACCTTC.

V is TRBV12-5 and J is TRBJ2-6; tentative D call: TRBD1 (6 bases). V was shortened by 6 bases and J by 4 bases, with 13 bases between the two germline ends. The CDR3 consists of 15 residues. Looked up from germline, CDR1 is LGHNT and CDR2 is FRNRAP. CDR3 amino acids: CASGPTGTGANVLTF. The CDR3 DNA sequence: TGTGCTAGTGGGCCTACAGGGACCGGGGCCAACGTCCTGACTTTC.

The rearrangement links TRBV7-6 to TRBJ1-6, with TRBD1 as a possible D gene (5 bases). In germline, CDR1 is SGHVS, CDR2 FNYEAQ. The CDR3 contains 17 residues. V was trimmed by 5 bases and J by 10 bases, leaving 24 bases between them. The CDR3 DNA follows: TGTGCCAGCAGCCCCGCGGGAGGGGATATATTTCTGTCACCCCTCCACTTT. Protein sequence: CASSPAGGDIFLSPLHF.

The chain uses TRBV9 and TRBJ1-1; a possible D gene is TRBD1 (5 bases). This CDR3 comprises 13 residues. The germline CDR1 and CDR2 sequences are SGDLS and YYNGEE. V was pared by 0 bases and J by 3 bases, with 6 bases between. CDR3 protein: CASSVEGHTEAFF. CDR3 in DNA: TGTGCCAGCAGCGTAGAGGGGCACACTGAAGCTTTCTTT. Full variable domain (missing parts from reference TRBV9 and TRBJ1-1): DSGVTQTPKHLITATGQRVTLRCSPRSGDLSVYWYQQSLDQGLQFLIQYYNGEERAKGNILERFSAQQFPDLHSELNLSSLELGDSALYFCASSVEGHTEAFFGQGTRLTVV.

CDR3: CAWSVVQDTEAFF. The CDR3 coding sequence is TGTGCCTGGAGTGTAGTGCAGGACACTGAAGCTTTCTTT. The genes are TRBV30 and TRBJ1-1; D gene unclear. Between the trimmed V and J ends, which lost 0 bases and 3 bases, there was a span of 8 bases. The CDR3 has 13 amino acids. Germline loops: CDR1 GTSNPN, CDR2 SVGIG (reference sequence).

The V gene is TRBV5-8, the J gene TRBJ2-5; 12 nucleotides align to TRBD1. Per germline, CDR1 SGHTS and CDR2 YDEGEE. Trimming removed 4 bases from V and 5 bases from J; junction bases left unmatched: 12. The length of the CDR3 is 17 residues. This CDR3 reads CASSLLGTGGAGETQYF. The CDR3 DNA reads TGTGCCAGCAGCCTTCTAGGGACAGGGGGCGCTGGGGAGACCCAGTACTTC.

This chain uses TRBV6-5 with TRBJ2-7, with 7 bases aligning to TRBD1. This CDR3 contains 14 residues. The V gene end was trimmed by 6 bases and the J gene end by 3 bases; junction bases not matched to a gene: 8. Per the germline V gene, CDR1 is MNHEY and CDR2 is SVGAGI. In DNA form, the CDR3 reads TGTGCCAGCAGCTCCGACAGGGAAGGCTACGAGCAGTACTTC. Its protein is CASSSDREGYEQYF.

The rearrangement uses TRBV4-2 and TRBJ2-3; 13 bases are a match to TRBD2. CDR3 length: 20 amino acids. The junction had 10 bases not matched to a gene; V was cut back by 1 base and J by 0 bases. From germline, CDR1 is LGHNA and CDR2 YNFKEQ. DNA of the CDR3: TGTGCCAGCAGCCAAGGATCCGGGACTAGCGGGGTTGCTAGCACAGATACGCAGTATTTT. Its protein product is CASSQGSGTSGVASTDTQYF.

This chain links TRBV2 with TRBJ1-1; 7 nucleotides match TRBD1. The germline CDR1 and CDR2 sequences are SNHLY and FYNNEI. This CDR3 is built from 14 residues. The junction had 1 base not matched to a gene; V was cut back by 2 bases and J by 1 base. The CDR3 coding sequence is TGTGCCAGCAGTGAAAGGACAGGGAACACTGAAGCTTTCTTT. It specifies CASSERTGNTEAFF.

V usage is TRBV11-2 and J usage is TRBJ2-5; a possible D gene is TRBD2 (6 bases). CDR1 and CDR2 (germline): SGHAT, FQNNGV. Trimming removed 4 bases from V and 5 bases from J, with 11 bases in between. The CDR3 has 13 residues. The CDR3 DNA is TGTGCCAGCAGCTCCGGGGGATGGGAGACCCAGTACTTC. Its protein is CASSSGGWETQYF.

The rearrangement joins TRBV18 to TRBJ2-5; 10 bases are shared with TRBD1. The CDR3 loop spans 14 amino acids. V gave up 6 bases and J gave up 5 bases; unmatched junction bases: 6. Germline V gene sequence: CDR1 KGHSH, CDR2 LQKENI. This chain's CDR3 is CASSRTGGRETQYF. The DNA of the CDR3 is TGTGCCAGCTCGAGGACAGGGGGTCGGGAGACCCAGTACTTC.

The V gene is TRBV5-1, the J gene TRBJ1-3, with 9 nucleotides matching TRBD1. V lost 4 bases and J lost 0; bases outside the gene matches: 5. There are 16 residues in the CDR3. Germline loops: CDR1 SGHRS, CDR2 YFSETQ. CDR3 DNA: TGCGCCAGCAGCCCACAGGGGGCCTTCTCTGGAAACACCATATATTTT. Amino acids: CASSPQGAFSGNTIYF.